This passage covers 22 T cell receptor beta chains from one sample sequenced in a study of blood T cell repertoires in COVID-19 (dated by TCRdb to the early 2020s). Library preparation was by the immunoSEQ multiplex PCR assay. Not all clones reach the TCRdb copy of this immuneACCESS table, which keeps in-frame sequences only. Checked studies attribute under half of the gap to unresolved V genes and leave the rest unexplained. In this sample the table shows fewer than 30,000 clones, over 75% of which occur a single time. The leading ten clones occupy approximately 15% of the sample. The sequenced sample consisted of peripheral blood. The receptor set was obtained from a woman between 55 and 75 years old with acute or convalescent COVID-19.

The chain uses TRBV7-9 and TRBJ1-1, with D perhaps matching TRBD1 (5 bases). Germline V CDR1 and CDR2: SEHNR, FQNEAQ (reference sequence). Trimming cost V 3 bases and J 3 bases, with 11 bases left between them. This CDR3 comprises 14 residues. In DNA, the CDR3 is TGTGCCAGCAGCTTGGGTCAGGGTCACACTGAAGCTTTCTTT. Its translation: CASSLGQGHTEAFF. Variable domain in full (rest from reference TRBV7-9 and TRBJ1-1): DTGVSQNPRHKITKRGQNVTFRCDPISEHNRLYWYRQTLGQGPEFLTYFQNEAQLEKSRLLSDRFSAERPKGSFSTLEIQRTEQGDSAMYLCASSLGQGHTEAFFGQGTRLTVV.

This sequence joins TRBV21-1 and TRBJ1-6. TRBV21-1 constitutes a pseudogene. The CDR3 totals 16 residues. The CDR3 spells CASTPGNDGGNSPLHF. The CDR3 coding sequence is TGTGCCAGCACCCCGGGGAACGATGGAGGGAATTCACCCCTCCACTTT.

This rearrangement joins TRBV28 to TRBJ1-2; D might be TRBD1 (6 bases). The CDR3 sequence is 12 residues long. Germline CDR1 reads MDHEN; CDR2 reads SYDVKM. V was trimmed by 2 bases and J by 14 bases, leaving 15 bases between them. The CDR3 sequence is CASSLMTGNKTF. The CDR3 DNA reads TGTGCCAGCAGTTTAATGACAGGAAACAAGACCTTC.

J is TRBJ1-1 and V is TRBV14; D remains unclear. The CDR3 totals 13 residues. V shed 4 bases and J shed 1 base, with 7 bases lying between them. CDR1 and CDR2 from the germline V gene are SGHDN and FVKESK. CDR3 amino acids: CASSLYKNTEAFF. In DNA, the CDR3 is TGTGCCAGCAGCCTGTATAAGAACACTGAAGCTTTCTTT.

This chain connects TRBV10-3 to TRBJ2-3; no definite D call. The CDR3 is 13 residues long. With 0 bases removed from V and 5 bases from J, the gap between germline ends came to 6 bases. Germline CDR1 and CDR2: ENHRY and SYGVKD. The CDR3 nucleotides read TGTGCCATCAGTGAGTCGCCAGGAGATACGCAGTATTTT. Amino acid sequence: CAISESPGDTQYF.

The CDR3 is CASTRPSGGTDTQYF. The CDR3 DNA is TGTGCCAGCACTCGGCCTTCGGGGGGCACAGATACGCAGTATTTT. This rearrangement joins TRBV2 to TRBJ2-3, with D possibly TRBD2 on 6 matching bases. The V end was cut by 7 bases, the J end by 1 base, with 15 bases between. The CDR3 extends over 15 amino acids. Germline CDR1 SNHLY, CDR2 FYNNEI.

Only one count was recorded for this clone. The J gene is TRBJ1-1, the V gene TRBV30; 7 bases map to TRBD1. The CDR3 is 13 residues long. With V trimmed by 3 bases and J by 5 bases, 6 bases remained unmatched. Germline-derived CDR1 and CDR2 are GTSNPN and SVGIG (reference sequence). DNA for the CDR3: TGTGCCTGGAGGAGGGGACAGCTGACTGAAGCTTTCTTT. This codes for CAWRRGQLTEAFF.

The chain recombines TRBV2 with TRBJ1-5; D not resolved. The CDR3 has 14 amino acids. Trimming left V 5 bases short and J 1 base short, with 9 bases between. The germline gives CDR1 SNHLY, CDR2 FYNNEI. CDR3 amino acids: CASSLGLSNQPQHF. The CDR3 bases are TGTGCCAGCAGTCTAGGACTGAGCAATCAGCCCCAGCATTTT. The full variable domain, its missing parts supplied by reference TRBV2 and TRBJ1-5, is EPEVTQTPSHQVTQMGQEVILRCVPISNHLYFYWYRQILGQKVEFLVSFYNNEISEKSEIFDDQFSVERPDGSNFTLKIRSTKLEDSAMYFCASSLGLSNQPQHFGDGTRLSIL.

The genes are TRBV5-8 and TRBJ1-4; the match to TRBD1 covers 9 bases. The CDR3 consists of 16 residues. V shed 2 bases and J 4 bases; nucleotides not matched to a gene: 6. Germline values: CDR1 SGHTS, CDR2 YDEGEE. CDR3 coding DNA: TGTGCCAGCAGCTTAGGACAGGGGATTTTTAATGAAAAACTGTTTTTT. It codes for CASSLGQGIFNEKLFF.

This rearrangement joins TRBV15 to TRBJ1-2; 8 bases agree with TRBD1. The CDR3 contains 17 residues. Germline CDR1 LNHNV, CDR2 YYDKDF (reference sequence). Trimming cost V 9 bases and J 4 bases; bases outside gene matches: 19. CDR3 sequence (DNA): TGTGCCACGAAAGAGACAGGGGCCGTTTTCGACGTCTATGGCTACACCTTC. This translates into CATKETGAVFDVYGYTF. Looking up the rest from reference TRBV15 and TRBJ1-2 gives the full variable domain: DAMVIQNPRYQVTQFGKPVTLSCSQTLNHNVMYWYQQKSSQAPKLLFHYYDKDFNNEADTPDNFQSRRPNTSFCFLDIRSPGLGDTAMYLCATKETGAVFDVYGYTFGSGTRLTVV.

This clone is a singleton in its sample. The V and J genes are TRBV25-1 and TRBJ1-1; D gene ambiguous. Trimming stripped 1 base from V and 5 bases from J, with 5 bases between. The CDR3 contains 12 residues. Germline CDR1 is MGHDK and CDR2 is SYGVNS. In DNA form, the CDR3 reads TGTGCCAGCAGTGAATTCGGGACTGAAGCTTTCTTT. This codes for CASSEFGTEAFF.

This rearrangement joins TRBV5-1 to TRBJ2-1, with TRBD2 matching 15 bases. The trim removed 2 bases at V and 9 bases at J, leaving 6 bases unmatched. CDR1 and CDR2 (germline): SGHRS, YFSETQ. This CDR3 has 16 residues. The CDR3 coding sequence is TGCGCCAGCAGCTTTGGACTAGCGGGGGGGCAAGGTGAGCAGTTCTTC. Its protein product is CASSFGLAGGQGEQFF.

This clone appeared a single time. V usage is TRBV2 and J usage is TRBJ1-6; D possibly corresponds to TRBD1 (6 bases). The CDR3 has 13 amino acids. CDR1 is SNHLY, CDR2 FYNNEI, per germline. The ends were cut back, 4 bases at V and 8 bases at J, with 9 bases in the middle. In DNA, the CDR3 is TGTGCCAGCAGTGGTGAGGGGGATTCACCCCTCCACTTT. This gives the protein CASSGEGDSPLHF.

The rearrangement joins TRBV9 to TRBJ1-2; TRBD1 might be the D (5 bases). Trimming removed 4 bases from V and 4 bases from J, with 17 bases in between. The CDR3 has 15 residues. Per germline, CDR1 SGDLS and CDR2 YYNGEE. In DNA, the CDR3 is TGTGCCAGCAGCTTCCAGGAGGGGCAGGGCTATGGCTACACCTTC. This translates into CASSFQEGQGYGYTF.

The rearrangement links TRBV3-1 (or the pseudogene TRBV3-2) to TRBJ2-7; D gene ambiguous. V dropped 6 bases and J dropped 3 bases, with 6 bases sitting between them. CDR1 and CDR2 from the germline V gene are LGHDT and YNNKEL (reference sequence). CDR3 length equals 11 residues. The CDR3 loop is CASSRGYEQYF. The CDR3 nucleotides read TGTGCCAGCAGTAGAGGCTACGAGCAGTACTTC.

This clone was seen just once. The chain is built from TRBV20-1 and TRBJ1-4; 7 bases map to TRBD1. The germline gives CDR1 DFQATT, CDR2 SNEGSKA (reference sequence). The CDR3 runs to 15 residues. The V gene end was trimmed by 3 bases and the J gene end by 6 bases; junction bases not matched to a gene: 10. CDR3 sequence (DNA): TGCAGTGCTAGTTTATCCGGCAGGGGGGATGAAAAACTGTTTTTT. Its protein is CSASLSGRGDEKLFF.

The rearrangement joins TRBV6-5 to TRBJ2-3, with 13 bases aligning to TRBD2. V shed 6 bases and J 5 bases; nucleotides not matched to a gene: 5. The CDR3 is 15 residues long. The germline gives CDR1 MNHEY, CDR2 SVGAGI. The CDR3 coding sequence is TGTGCCAGCAGGTTACTAGCGGGGGGGCAAGATACGCAGTATTTT. Protein product: CASRLLAGGQDTQYF.

Ten or more counts support this clone. The genes are TRBV30 and TRBJ1-2, with D possibly being TRBD1 (5 bases). This CDR3 region has 12 residues. Deletions cut 2 bases from V and 2 bases from J, with 6 bases between. Per the germline V gene, CDR1 is GTSNPN and CDR2 is SVGIG (reference sequence). CDR3 sequence (DNA): TGTGCCTGGAGTCCAGGGAACTATGGCTACACCTTC. Encoded protein: CAWSPGNYGYTF.

The chain employs TRBV2 and TRBJ2-7, with TRBD1 matching over 7 bases. Unmatched junction bases numbered 7, after V lost 6 bases and J lost 2 bases. Germline V gives CDR1 SNHLY, CDR2 FYNNEI. CDR3 length equals 14 residues. The CDR3 DNA reads as TGTGCCAGCAGGGAGAACAGGGGACCCTACGAGCAGTACTTC. This codes for CASRENRGPYEQYF.

In this sample, this clone turned up a few times. The chain has TRBV5-6 and TRBJ2-1, with a possible D match to TRBD1 (5 bases). Germline assignment: CDR1 SGHDT and CDR2 YYEEEE. This CDR3 has 12 residues. V was pared by 1 base and J by 13 bases, with 12 bases between. This CDR3 reads CASSLRRVSQFF. CDR3 in DNA: TGTGCCAGCAGCTTGCGCAGGGTTAGCCAGTTCTTC.

This clone was picked up one time. CDR3 sequence: CASSLSGGSRPEAFF. The CDR3 DNA is TGTGCCAGCAGCTTGTCAGGAGGCAGCCGGCCTGAAGCTTTCTTT. The chain recombines TRBV11-2 with TRBJ1-1; D gene uncertain. The CDR3 consists of 15 residues. Germline values: CDR1 SGHAT, CDR2 FQNNGV. V was shortened by 3 bases and J by 6 bases, with 17 bases between the two germline ends.

This clone has only a few counts. The gene calls are TRBV7-9 and TRBJ1-1; D is uncertain. The V end was cut by 5 bases, the J end by 4 bases, with 17 bases between. Per germline, CDR1 SEHNR and CDR2 FQNEAQ (reference sequence). The CDR3 sequence is 15 residues long. The CDR3 region is CASSPAPGGPTEAFF. As DNA, the CDR3 is TGTGCCAGCAGCCCTGCCCCGGGAGGGCCCACTGAAGCTTTCTTT.